Sequencing of this T cell receptor beta chain was carried out in a study of blood T cell repertoires in COVID-19. Study information: The samples span acute and convalescent COVID-19 from the United States, Italy and Spain. The analysed material was cDNA or gDNA that came from T cells, B-cell-depleted T cells, or PBMCs.

In the authors' methods: Nucleated cell number was recorded as an estimate derived from reference gene primer amplification. The data were produced by immunoSEQ multiplex PCR, yet TCRdb's version contains in-frame clones alone and is incomplete. Clone size and the V and J calls come from that table; the DNA yielded D and trimming. The sample consists of fewer than 250,000 clones, 84% of them appearing once. Seattle-derived patients entered the study during active infection and were followed longitudinally. Germline V gene lookup returns CDR1 LGHDT and CDR2 YNNKEL (reference sequence). This CDR3 region has 13 residues. Trimming removed 1 base from V and 7 bases from J, with 8 bases in between.

This chain uses TRBV3-1 (or the pseudogene TRBV3-2) with TRBJ1-5, with a tentative D call TRBD1 (5 bases). The source material was peripheral blood. The source is a woman of 80 years or more with COVID-19, enrolled during active disease. The CDR3 sequence: CASSQAGIQPQHF. For the CDR3, the DNA is TGTGCCAGCAGCCAAGCAGGGATCCAGCCCCAGCATTTT.